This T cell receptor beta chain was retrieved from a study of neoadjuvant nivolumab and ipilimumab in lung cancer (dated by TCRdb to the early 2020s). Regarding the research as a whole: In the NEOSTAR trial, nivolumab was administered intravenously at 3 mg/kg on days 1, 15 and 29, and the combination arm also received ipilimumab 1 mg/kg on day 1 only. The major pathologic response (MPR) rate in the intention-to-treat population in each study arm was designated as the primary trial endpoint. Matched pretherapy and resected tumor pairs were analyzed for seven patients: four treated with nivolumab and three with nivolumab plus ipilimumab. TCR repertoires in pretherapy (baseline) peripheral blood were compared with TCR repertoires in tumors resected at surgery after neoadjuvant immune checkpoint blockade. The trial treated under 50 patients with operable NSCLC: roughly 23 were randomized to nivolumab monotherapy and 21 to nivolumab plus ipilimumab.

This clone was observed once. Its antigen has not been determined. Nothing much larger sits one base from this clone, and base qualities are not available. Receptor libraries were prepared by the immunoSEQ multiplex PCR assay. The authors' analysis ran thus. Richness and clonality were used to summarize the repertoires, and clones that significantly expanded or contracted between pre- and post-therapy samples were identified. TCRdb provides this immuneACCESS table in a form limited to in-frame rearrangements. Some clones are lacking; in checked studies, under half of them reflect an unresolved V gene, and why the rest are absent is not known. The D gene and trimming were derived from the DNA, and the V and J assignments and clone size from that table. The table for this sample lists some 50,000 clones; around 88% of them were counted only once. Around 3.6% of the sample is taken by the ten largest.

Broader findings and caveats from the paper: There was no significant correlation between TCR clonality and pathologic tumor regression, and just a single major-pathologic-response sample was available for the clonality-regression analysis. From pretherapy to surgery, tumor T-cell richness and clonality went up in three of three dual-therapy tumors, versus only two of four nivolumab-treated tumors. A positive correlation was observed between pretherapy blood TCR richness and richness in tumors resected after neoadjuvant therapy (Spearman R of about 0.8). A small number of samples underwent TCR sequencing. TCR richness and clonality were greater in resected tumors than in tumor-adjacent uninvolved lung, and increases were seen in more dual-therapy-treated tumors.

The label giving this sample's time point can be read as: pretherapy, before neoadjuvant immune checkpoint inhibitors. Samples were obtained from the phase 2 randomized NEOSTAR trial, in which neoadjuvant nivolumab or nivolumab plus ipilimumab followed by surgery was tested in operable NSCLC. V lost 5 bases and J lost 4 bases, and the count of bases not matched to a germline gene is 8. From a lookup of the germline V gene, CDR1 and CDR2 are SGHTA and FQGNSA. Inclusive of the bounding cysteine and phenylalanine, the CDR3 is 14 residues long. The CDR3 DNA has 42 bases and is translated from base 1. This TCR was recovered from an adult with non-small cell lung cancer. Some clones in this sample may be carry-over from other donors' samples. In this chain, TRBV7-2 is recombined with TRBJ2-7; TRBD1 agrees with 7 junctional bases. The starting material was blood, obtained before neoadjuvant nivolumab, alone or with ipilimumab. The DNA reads TGTGCCAGCAGCCTTGGGACAGCTTTGTACGAGCAGTACTTC. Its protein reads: CASSLGTALYEQYF. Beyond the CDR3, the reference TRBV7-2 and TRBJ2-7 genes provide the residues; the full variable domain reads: GAGVSQSPSNKVTEKGKDVELRCDPISGHTALYWYRQSLGQGLEFLIYFQGNSAPDKSGLPSDRFSAERTGGSVSTLTIQRTQQEDSAVYLCASSLGTALYEQYFGPGTRLTVT.